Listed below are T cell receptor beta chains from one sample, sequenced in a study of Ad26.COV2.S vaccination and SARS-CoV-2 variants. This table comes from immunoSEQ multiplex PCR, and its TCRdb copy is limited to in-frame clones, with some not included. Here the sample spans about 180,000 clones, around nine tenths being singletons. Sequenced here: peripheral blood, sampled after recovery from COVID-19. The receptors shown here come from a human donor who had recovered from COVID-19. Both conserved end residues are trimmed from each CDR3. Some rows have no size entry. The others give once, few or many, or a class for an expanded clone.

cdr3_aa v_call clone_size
ASSTGQGNGEKLF TRBV19 NA
ASTPRGFGGELF TRBV19 NA
ASRTRHEGGGYT TRBV19 NA
ASSLEQGPYEQY TRBV28 NA
ASSPGDRAGNTIY TRBV9 NA
ASRLDRYQPQH TRBV12-3/TRBV12-4 few
ASSLDRGYNSPLH TRBV28 NA
ASSSDSETQY TRBV12-3/TRBV12-4 NA
ASSRTEGEQF TRBV7-3 NA
ASSQVSGTTHSGANVLT TRBV4-1 once
ASSHLASGELF TRBV3-1/TRBV3-2 NA
ASRSGPPSEAF TRBV28 NA
ASSQTGWVGELF TRBV3-1/TRBV3-2 NA
SVGEQGGNSPLH TRBV29-1 once
ASSGQAGTGELF TRBV18 NA
ASSPDRTGNSYEQY TRBV19 NA
ASSLALAGSSYEQY TRBV7-2 NA
ASSPESYNEQF TRBV10-1 NA
AWSGQGGNQPQH TRBV30 NA
ASSQRPFFGAGELF TRBV11-2 NA
ASSPGQGAEQY TRBV2 NA
ASSLDRGAYNEQF TRBV6-5 NA